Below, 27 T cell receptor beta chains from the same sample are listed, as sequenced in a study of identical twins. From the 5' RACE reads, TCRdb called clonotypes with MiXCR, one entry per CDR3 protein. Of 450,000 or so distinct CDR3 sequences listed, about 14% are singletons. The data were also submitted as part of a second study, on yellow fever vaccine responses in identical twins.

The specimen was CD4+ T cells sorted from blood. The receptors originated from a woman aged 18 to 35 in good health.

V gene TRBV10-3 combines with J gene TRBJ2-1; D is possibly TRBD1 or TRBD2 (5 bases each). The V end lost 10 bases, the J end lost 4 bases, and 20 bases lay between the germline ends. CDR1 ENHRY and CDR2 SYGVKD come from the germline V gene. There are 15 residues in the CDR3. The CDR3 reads CATVRSRDQYNEQFF. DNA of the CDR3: TGTGCCACGGTACGAAGCCGGGACCAATACAATGAGCAGTTCTTC.

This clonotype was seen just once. The CDR3 is CASSQDRGTVTYNEQFF. The CDR3 bases are TGTGCCAGCAGCCAAGATCGGGGGACTGTGACCTACAATGAGCAGTTCTTC. The chain joins TRBV3-1 to TRBJ2-1, with D possibly TRBD2 on 6 matching bases. Trimming shortened V by 0 bases and J by 2 bases, and 14 bases separated the two germline ends. The germline V gene has CDR1 LGHDT and CDR2 YNNKEL (reference sequence). This CDR3 region has 17 residues.

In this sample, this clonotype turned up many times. For the CDR3, the DNA is TGCAGCGCTTCCGGGACTAGCGGGGGCAGCTCCTACGAGCAGTACTTC. Amino acids: CSASGTSGGSSYEQYF. J is TRBJ2-7 and V is TRBV29-1, with TRBD2 matching over 14 bases. There are 16 residues in the CDR3. Germline V lookup: CDR1 SQVTM, CDR2 ANQGSEA. J lost 0 bases, V lost 7 bases, and 8 bases had no gene match.

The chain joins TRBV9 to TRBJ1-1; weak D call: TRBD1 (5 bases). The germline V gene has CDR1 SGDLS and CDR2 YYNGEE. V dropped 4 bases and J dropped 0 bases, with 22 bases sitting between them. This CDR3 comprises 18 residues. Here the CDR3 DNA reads TGTGCCAGCAGCCCAGTTCCCCGGGGGGGAGTGGTGAACACTGAAGCTTTCTTT. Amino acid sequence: CASSPVPRGGVVNTEAFF. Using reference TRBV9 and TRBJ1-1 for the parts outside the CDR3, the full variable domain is DSGVTQTPKHLITATGQRVTLRCSPRSGDLSVYWYQQSLDQGLQFLIQYYNGEERAKGNILERFSAQQFPDLHSELNLSSLELGDSALYFCASSPVPRGGVVNTEAFFGQGTRLTVV.

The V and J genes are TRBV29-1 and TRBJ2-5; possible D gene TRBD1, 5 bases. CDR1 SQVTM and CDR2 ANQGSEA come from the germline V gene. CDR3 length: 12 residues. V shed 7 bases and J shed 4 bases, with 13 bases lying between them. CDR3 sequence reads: CSGDSLGETQYF. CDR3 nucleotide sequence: TGCAGCGGAGACAGCCTTGGAGAGACCCAGTACTTC. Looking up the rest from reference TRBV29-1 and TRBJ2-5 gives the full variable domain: SAVISQKPSRDICQRGTSLTIQCQVDSQVTMMFWYRQQPGQSLTLIATANQGSEATYESGFVIDKFPISRPNLTFSTLTVSNMSPEDSSIYLCSGDSLGETQYFGPGTRLLVL.

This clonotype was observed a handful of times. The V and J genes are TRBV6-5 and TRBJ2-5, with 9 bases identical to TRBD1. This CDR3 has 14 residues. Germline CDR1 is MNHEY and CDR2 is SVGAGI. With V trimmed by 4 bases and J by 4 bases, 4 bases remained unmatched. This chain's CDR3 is CASSWDRDSETQYF. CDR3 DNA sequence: TGTGCCAGCAGTTGGGACAGGGATTCAGAGACCCAGTACTTC.

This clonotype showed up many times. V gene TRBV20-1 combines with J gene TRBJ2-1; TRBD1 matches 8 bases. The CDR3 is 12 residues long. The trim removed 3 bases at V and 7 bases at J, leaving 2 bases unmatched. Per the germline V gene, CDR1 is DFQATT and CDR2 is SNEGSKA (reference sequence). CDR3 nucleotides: TGCAGTGCTAGGACAGGGGTAAATGAGCAGTTCTTC. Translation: CSARTGVNEQFF.

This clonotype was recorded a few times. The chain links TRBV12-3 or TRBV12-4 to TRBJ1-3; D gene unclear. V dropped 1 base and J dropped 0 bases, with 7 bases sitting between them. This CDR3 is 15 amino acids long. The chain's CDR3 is CASSLDRASGNTIYF. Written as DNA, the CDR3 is TGTGCCAGCAGTTTAGATCGAGCCTCTGGAAACACCATATATTTT.

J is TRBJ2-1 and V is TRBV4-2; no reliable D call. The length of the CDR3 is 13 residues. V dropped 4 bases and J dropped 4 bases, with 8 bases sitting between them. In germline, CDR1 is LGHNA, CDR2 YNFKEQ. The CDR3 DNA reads TGTGCCAGCAGCCTCTTGTTGTACAATGAGCAGTTCTTC. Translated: CASSLLLYNEQFF.

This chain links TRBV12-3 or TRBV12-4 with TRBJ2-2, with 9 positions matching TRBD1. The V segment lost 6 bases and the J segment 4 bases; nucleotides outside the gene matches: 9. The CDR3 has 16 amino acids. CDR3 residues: CASRLSGTGSTGELFF. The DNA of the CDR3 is TGTGCCAGCAGGCTTTCCGGGACAGGGAGCACCGGGGAGCTGTTTTTT.

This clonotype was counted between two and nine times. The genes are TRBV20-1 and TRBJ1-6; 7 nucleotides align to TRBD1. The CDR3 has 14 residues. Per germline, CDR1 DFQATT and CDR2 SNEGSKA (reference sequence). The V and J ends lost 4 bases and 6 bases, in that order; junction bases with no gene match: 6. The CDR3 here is CSAMSGTANSPLHF. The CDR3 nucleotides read TGCAGTGCTATGTCCGGGACAGCTAATTCACCCCTCCACTTT.

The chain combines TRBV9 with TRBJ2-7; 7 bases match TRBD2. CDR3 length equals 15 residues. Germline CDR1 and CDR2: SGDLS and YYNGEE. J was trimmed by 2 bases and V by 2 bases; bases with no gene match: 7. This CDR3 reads CASSVRAAGTYEQYF. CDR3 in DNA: TGTGCCAGCAGCGTCCGGGCAGCGGGAACCTACGAGCAGTACTTC.

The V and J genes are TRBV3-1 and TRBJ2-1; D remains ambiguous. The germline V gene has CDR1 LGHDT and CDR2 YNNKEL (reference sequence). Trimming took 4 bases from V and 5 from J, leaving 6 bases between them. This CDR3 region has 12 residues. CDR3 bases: TGTGCCAGCAGCCCCTGGGACAATGAGCAGTTCTTC. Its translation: CASSPWDNEQFF.

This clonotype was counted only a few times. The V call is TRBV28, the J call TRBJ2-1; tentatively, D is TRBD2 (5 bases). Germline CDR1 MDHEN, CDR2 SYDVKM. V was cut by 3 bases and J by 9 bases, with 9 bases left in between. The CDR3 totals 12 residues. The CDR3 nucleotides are TGTGCCAGCAGTTTTAGCGCGGGTGAGCAGTTCTTC. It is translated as CASSFSAGEQFF.

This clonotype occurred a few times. CDR3 sequence: CSVDPFGTGELFF. CDR3 sequence (DNA): TGCAGCGTTGATCCGTTCGGGACCGGGGAGCTGTTTTTT. This sequence joins TRBV29-1 and TRBJ2-2; D uncertain. With 3 bases removed from V and 5 bases from J, the gap between germline ends came to 10 bases. The CDR3 has 13 residues. In germline, CDR1 is SQVTM, CDR2 ANQGSEA.

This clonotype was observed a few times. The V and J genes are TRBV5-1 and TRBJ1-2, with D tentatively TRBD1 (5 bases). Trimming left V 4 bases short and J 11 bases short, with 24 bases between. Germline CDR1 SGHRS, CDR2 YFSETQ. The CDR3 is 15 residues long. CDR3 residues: CASSPQGEGRFGYTF. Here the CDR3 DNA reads TGCGCCAGCAGCCCGCAAGGGGAGGGAAGATTCGGTTACACCTTC.

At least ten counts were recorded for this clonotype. For the CDR3, the DNA is TGCGCCACCTCCCCGGGACAGGGGGCAAGTGAGCAGTTCTTC. Translated, it gives CATSPGQGASEQFF. The rearrangement links TRBV5-1 to TRBJ2-1; 12 bases fit TRBD1. This CDR3 has 14 amino acids. Looked up from germline, CDR1 is SGHRS and CDR2 is YFSETQ. Trimming removed 9 bases from V and 9 bases from J; junction bases left unmatched: 10.

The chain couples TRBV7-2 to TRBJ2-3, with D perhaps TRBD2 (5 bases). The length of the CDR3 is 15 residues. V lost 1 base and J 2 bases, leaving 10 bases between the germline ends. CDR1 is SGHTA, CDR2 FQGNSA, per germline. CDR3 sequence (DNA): TGTGCCAGCAGCTTAGACAGCGGAGCCACAGATACGCAGTATTTT. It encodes CASSLDSGATDTQYF.

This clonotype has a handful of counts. CDR3 nucleotide sequence: TGTGCCACCAGCAGAGGTGTCAGGGCGAGCACAGATACGCAGTATTTT. Its translation is CATSRGVRASTDTQYF. V usage is TRBV15 and J usage is TRBJ2-3, with a tentative D call TRBD1 (5 bases). Trimming cost V 1 base and J 0 bases, with 11 bases left between them. Germline-derived CDR1 and CDR2 are LNHNV and YYDKDF (reference sequence). This CDR3 comprises 16 residues.

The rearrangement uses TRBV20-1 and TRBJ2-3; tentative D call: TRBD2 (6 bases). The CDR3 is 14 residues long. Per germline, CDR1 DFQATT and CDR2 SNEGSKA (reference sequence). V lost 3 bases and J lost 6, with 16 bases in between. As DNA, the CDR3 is TGCAGTGCTAGCGGGTTACGGGACTGGGATACGCAGTATTTT. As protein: CSASGLRDWDTQYF.

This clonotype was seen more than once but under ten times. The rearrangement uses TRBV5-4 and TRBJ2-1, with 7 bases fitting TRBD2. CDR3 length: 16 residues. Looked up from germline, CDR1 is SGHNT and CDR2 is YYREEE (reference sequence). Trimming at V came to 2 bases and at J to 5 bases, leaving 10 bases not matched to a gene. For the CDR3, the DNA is TGTGCCAGCAGCTTAAGGACTAGAAGTGGGCACAATGAGCAGTTCTTC. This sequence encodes CASSLRTRSGHNEQFF.

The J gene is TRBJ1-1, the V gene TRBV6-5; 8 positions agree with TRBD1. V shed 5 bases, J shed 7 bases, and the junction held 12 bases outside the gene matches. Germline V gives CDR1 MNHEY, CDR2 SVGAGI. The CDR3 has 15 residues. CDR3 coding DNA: TGTGCCAGCAGTACCCGACAGACAGGGGACCATGAAGCTTTCTTT. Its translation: CASSTRQTGDHEAFF.

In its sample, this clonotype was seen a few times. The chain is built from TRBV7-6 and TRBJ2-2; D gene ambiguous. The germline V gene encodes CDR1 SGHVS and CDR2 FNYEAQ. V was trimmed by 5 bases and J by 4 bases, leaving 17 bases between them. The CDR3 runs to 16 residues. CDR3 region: CASSLGRSPATGELFF. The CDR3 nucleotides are TGTGCCAGCAGCCTTGGACGGTCCCCTGCCACCGGGGAGCTGTTTTTT.

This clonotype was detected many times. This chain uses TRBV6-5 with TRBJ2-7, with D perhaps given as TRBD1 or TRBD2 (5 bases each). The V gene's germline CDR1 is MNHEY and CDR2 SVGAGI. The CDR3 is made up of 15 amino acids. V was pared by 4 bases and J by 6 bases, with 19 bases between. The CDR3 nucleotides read TGTGCCAGCAGTTCCCTGGGAGCATCAAGGGGCGAGCAGTACTTC. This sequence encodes CASSSLGASRGEQYF.

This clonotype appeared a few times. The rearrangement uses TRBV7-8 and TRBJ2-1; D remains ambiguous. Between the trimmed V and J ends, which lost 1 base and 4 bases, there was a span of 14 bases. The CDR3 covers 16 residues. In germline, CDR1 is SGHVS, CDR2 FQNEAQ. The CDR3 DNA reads TGTGCCAGCAGCTTAGGTCGGGCCACACCATACAATGAGCAGTTCTTC. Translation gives CASSLGRATPYNEQFF.

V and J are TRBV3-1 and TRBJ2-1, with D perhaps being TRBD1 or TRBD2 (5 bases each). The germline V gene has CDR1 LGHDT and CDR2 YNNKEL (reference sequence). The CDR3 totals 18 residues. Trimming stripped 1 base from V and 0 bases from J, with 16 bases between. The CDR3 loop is CASSQVAGTGSSYNEQFF. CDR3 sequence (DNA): TGTGCCAGCAGCCAAGTGGCAGGGACGGGGTCCTCCTACAATGAGCAGTTCTTC.

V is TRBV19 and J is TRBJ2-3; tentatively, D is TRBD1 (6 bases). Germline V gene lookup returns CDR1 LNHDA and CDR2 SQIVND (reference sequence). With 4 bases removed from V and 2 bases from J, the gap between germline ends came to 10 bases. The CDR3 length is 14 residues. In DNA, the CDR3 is TGTGCCAGTAGTAAAACAGGGATCACAGATACGCAGTATTTT. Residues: CASSKTGITDTQYF.